This T cell receptor beta chain came from a study of monozygotic twins with cystic fibrosis. Study results and caveats: Shared CDR3 numbers were not associated with age, concordance or severity.

Comments on this clone: Its antigen is unknown.

Germline loops: CDR1 LNHNV, CDR2 YYDKDF (reference sequence). Trimming stripped 0 bases from V and 7 bases from J, with 15 bases between. The CDR3 runs 16 residues. Some clones are missing from TCRdb's copy, which holds only in-frame ones; the method was immunoSEQ multiplex PCR. The sample holds about 36,000 clones; about 87% are singletons and the top ten take roughly 1.5%. The chain joins TRBV15 to TRBJ1-4, with D possibly TRBD1 on 5 matching bases. Material: blood. This TCR derives from a girl aged 2-10 years with cystic fibrosis. The CDR3 bases are TGTGCCACCAGCAGAGATCGTGGGGGATGGAGTGAAAAACTGTTTTTT. This translates into CATSRDRGGWSEKLFF.